Below, 22 T cell receptor beta chains from the same sample are listed, as sequenced in a study of blood T cell repertoires in COVID-19. Data came from immunoSEQ multiplex PCR; TCRdb stores just in-frame clones and leaves some out. Among 180,000 or so clones listed, about 88% were seen once. Sequences were obtained from peripheral blood. All receptors come from a woman of 80 years or more in a cohort sampled during active or convalescent COVID-19.

The CDR3 protein is CASSFPENTEAFF. CDR3 nucleotides: TGTGCCAGCAGTTTCCCAGAGAACACTGAAGCTTTCTTT. The chain carries TRBV27 and TRBJ1-1; D gene uncertain. V dropped 3 bases and J dropped 1 base, with 6 bases sitting between them. Germline CDR1 is MNHEY and CDR2 is SMNVEV (reference sequence). This CDR3 is built from 13 residues.

This chain connects TRBV7-8 to TRBJ1-4; 11 bases map to TRBD1. Germline CDR1 is SGHVS and CDR2 is FQNEAQ. The CDR3 spans 18 residues. Unmatched junction bases numbered 6, after V lost 0 bases and J lost 3 bases. The CDR3 sequence is CASSLARDRGLANEKLFF. The CDR3 DNA follows: TGTGCCAGCAGCTTAGCCCGGGACAGGGGGTTGGCTAATGAAAAACTGTTTTTT. Full variable domain (remainder filled in from reference TRBV7-8 and TRBJ1-4): GAGVSQSPRYKVAKRGQDVALRCDPISGHVSLFWYQQALGQGPEFLTYFQNEAQLDKSGLPSDRFFAERPEGSVSTLKIQRTQQEDSAVYLCASSLARDRGLANEKLFFGSGTQLSVL.

This clone was detected only once. V usage is TRBV19 and J usage is TRBJ2-1, with 9 bases that match TRBD2. CDR1 and CDR2 (germline): LNHDA, SQIVND (reference sequence). CDR3 length: 15 amino acids. V lost 1 base and J lost 4; bases outside the gene matches: 2. This CDR3 is CASSIGAGGYNEQFF. CDR3 nucleotide sequence: TGTGCCAGTAGTATAGGAGCGGGAGGATACAATGAGCAGTTCTTC.

The rearrangement joins TRBV11-2 to TRBJ1-2; D is unresolved. Trimming stripped 1 base from V and 10 bases from J, with 7 bases between. The CDR3 runs to 11 residues. Germline values: CDR1 SGHAT, CDR2 FQNNGV. In DNA, the CDR3 is TGTGCCAGCAGCTTAGTTATGGCCTACACCTTC. Amino acid sequence: CASSLVMAYTF.

This chain joins TRBV7-7 and TRBJ2-1; no firm D call. V was shortened by 1 base and J by 1 base, with 11 bases between the two germline ends. CDR1 is SSHAT and CDR2 is FNYEAQ in the germline V gene (reference sequence). This CDR3 region has 16 residues. CDR3 DNA: TGTGCCAGCAGCTTAGGAGCTCCAACTTCCTACAATGAGCAGTTCTTC. Translated: CASSLGAPTSYNEQFF.

This sequence joins TRBV7-9 and TRBJ1-2, with TRBD1 as a possible D gene (6 bases). The CDR3 contains 13 residues. CDR1 SEHNR and CDR2 FQNEAQ come from the germline V gene (reference sequence). The V and J ends lost 11 bases and 7 bases respectively, with 20 bases between them. CDR3 amino acids: CAGEYMTGRGYTF. CDR3 DNA: TGTGCCGGCGAGTACATGACAGGCCGTGGCTACACCTTC.

This clone is a singleton in its sample. V usage is TRBV7-2 and J usage is TRBJ2-7; TRBD1 might be the D (5 bases). The CDR3 covers 14 residues. Germline V lookup: CDR1 SGHTA, CDR2 FQGNSA. Trimming left V 1 base short and J 2 bases short, with 9 bases between. The CDR3 here is CASSLVEGAYEQYF. In nucleotides, the CDR3 is TGTGCCAGCAGCTTAGTAGAAGGGGCCTACGAGCAGTACTTC. Variable domain in full (rest from reference TRBV7-2 and TRBJ2-7): GAGVSQSPSNKVTEKGKDVELRCDPISGHTALYWYRQSLGQGLEFLIYFQGNSAPDKSGLPSDRFSAERTGGSVSTLTIQRTQQEDSAVYLCASSLVEGAYEQYFGPGTRLTVT.

CDR3 sequence: CASSWRPAGWGSGRGTSYEQYV. The CDR3 DNA reads TGTGCCAGCAGTTGGCGCCCGGCCGGGTGGGGTAGCGGCAGGGGGACATCCTACGAGCAGTACGTC. The chain employs TRBV21-1 and TRBJ2-7; TRBD1 is taken as the D call from the table, unchecked against the DNA. TRBV21-1 is flagged as a pseudogene. The length of the CDR3 is 22 residues.

The chain links TRBV5-4 to TRBJ2-3, with 9 positions matching TRBD2. This CDR3 spans 18 amino acids. J was trimmed by 0 bases and V by 4 bases; bases with no gene match: 12. Germline assignment: CDR1 SGHNT and CDR2 YYREEE (reference sequence). Here the CDR3 DNA reads TGTGCCAGCAGCCTCCTTACGACTAGCGGATCTAGCACAGATACGCAGTATTTT. It translates to CASSLLTTSGSSTDTQYF.

This clone has a handful of counts. The chain combines TRBV2 with TRBJ2-7; D perhaps matches TRBD1 (6 bases). V was pared by 3 bases and J by 5 bases, with 14 bases between. Germline V CDR1 and CDR2: SNHLY, FYNNEI. The CDR3 is 14 amino acids. Written as DNA, the CDR3 is TGTGCCAGCAGTGAGGGCAGGGGTGGCCACGAGCAGTACGTC. It translates to CASSEGRGGHEQYV.

The sample holds one count of this clone. The chain has TRBV5-4 and TRBJ2-3; 7 positions match TRBD2. With V trimmed by 0 bases and J by 3 bases, 4 bases remained unmatched. The CDR3 covers 15 residues. The germline CDR1 and CDR2 sequences are SGHNT and YYREEE (reference sequence). The CDR3 is CASSLEGRGTDTQYF. The CDR3 nucleotides are TGTGCCAGCAGCTTGGAGGGGCGGGGGACAGATACGCAGTATTTT. The variable domain in full, completed from reference TRBV5-4 and TRBJ2-3, reads ETGVTQSPTHLIKTRGQQVTLRCSSQSGHNTVSWYQQALGQGPQFIFQYYREEENGRGNFPPRFSGLQFPNYSSELNVNALELDDSALYLCASSLEGRGTDTQYFGPGTRLTVL.

The gene calls are TRBV18 and TRBJ2-5; a possible D gene is TRBD2 (6 bases). The V end was cut by 4 bases, the J end by 3 bases, with 12 bases between. Germline CDR1 is KGHSH and CDR2 is LQKENI. This CDR3 has 14 residues. CDR3 nucleotide sequence: TGTGCCAGCTCACTTAATAGCGGAGAAGAGACCCAGTACTTC. This sequence encodes CASSLNSGEETQYF.

The gene calls are TRBV6-4 and TRBJ2-1; no firm D call. The V and J ends lost 11 bases and 2 bases respectively, with 10 bases between them. Germline CDR1 reads MRHNA; CDR2 reads SNTAGT. The CDR3 is 12 amino acids. The CDR3 region has the DNA TGTGCCTGGGCTTATCCCTACAATGAGCAGTTCTTC. It is translated as CAWAYPYNEQFF.

This sequence joins TRBV28 and TRBJ1-5, with D possibly TRBD1 on 5 matching bases. Germline assignment: CDR1 MDHEN and CDR2 SYDVKM. V shed 2 bases and J shed 6 bases, with 11 bases lying between them. The CDR3 has 14 residues. The CDR3 DNA reads as TGTGCCAGCAGTTTAAGGCAGGGTGGTCAGCCCCAGCATTTT. Protein: CASSLRQGGQPQHF.

The rearrangement links TRBV7-2 to TRBJ2-5; TRBD1 is a possible D gene (6 bases). The V gene's germline CDR1 is SGHTA and CDR2 FQGNSA. The CDR3 sequence is 13 residues long. V was pared by 1 base and J by 5 bases, with 8 bases between. CDR3 coding DNA: TGTGCCAGCAGCTTAGACCAGGGGGAGACCCAGTACTTC. Protein sequence: CASSLDQGETQYF.

The J gene is TRBJ1-4, the V gene TRBV7-9, with no clear D. The V end was cut by 3 bases, the J end by 8 bases, with 13 bases between. Germline assignment: CDR1 SEHNR and CDR2 FQNEAQ (reference sequence). The CDR3 sequence is 14 residues long. This CDR3 is CASSFDGPGEKLFF. Written as DNA, the CDR3 is TGTGCCAGCAGCTTCGACGGCCCCGGGGAAAAACTGTTTTTT. The variable domain in full, with the rest retrieved from reference TRBV7-9 and TRBJ1-4, is DTGVSQNPRHKITKRGQNVTFRCDPISEHNRLYWYRQTLGQGPEFLTYFQNEAQLEKSRLLSDRFSAERPKGSFSTLEIQRTEQGDSAMYLCASSFDGPGEKLFFGSGTQLSVL.

The gene calls are TRBV3-1 (or the pseudogene TRBV3-2) and TRBJ1-2, with D hard to call. Germline V gene data show CDR1 as LGHDT and CDR2 as YNNKEL (reference sequence). V was pared by 1 base and J by 0 bases, with 6 bases between. This CDR3 spans 14 amino acids. Here the CDR3 reads CASSQGVANYGYTF. The CDR3 DNA is TGTGCCAGCAGCCAAGGTGTCGCTAACTATGGCTACACCTTC.

This clone has a single count. The genes are TRBV6-5 and TRBJ1-1; D ambiguous. Germline CDR1 is MNHEY and CDR2 is SVGAGI. V shed 6 bases and J shed 10 bases, with 21 bases lying between them. This CDR3 is built from 14 residues. The CDR3 sequence is CASRRGWGALGAFF. The CDR3 DNA is TGTGCCAGCAGACGCGGGTGGGGAGCTCTAGGAGCTTTCTTT.

The sample holds one count of this clone. The rearrangement joins TRBV5-1 to TRBJ1-5; D not certain. Germline V gene sequence: CDR1 SGHRS, CDR2 YFSETQ. The CDR3 spans 14 residues. V was trimmed by 0 bases and J by 4 bases, leaving 8 bases between them. The CDR3 region is CASSLDGLNQPQHF. In DNA form, the CDR3 reads TGCGCCAGCAGCTTGGATGGCTTAAATCAGCCCCAGCATTTT.

The rearrangement uses TRBV29-1 and TRBJ2-1; TRBD1 matches 11 bases. The CDR3 consists of 13 residues. From germline, CDR1 is SQVTM and CDR2 ANQGSEA. V was clipped by 1 base and J by 14 bases; unmatched bases: 7. CDR3 sequence (DNA): TGCAGCGTTGAAGGGACAGGGGGCCCTAAGAAGTTCTTC. Residues: CSVEGTGGPKKFF.

V is TRBV25-1 and J is TRBJ2-7, with D hard to call. CDR1 MGHDK and CDR2 SYGVNS come from the germline V gene. V lost 1 base, J lost 4 bases, and 23 bases lay in between. CDR3 length: 18 residues. The CDR3 here is CASSELYRLILSRYEQYF. The CDR3 nucleotides read TGTGCCAGCAGTGAATTGTATAGACTGATCCTATCCAGATACGAGCAGTACTTC.

Turning to this clone: Different DNA sequences within this sample yield the same CDR3. The V call is TRBV5-1, the J call TRBJ1-5, with a possible D match to TRBD1 (6 bases). Trimming pared 0 bases from V and 4 bases from J, leaving 8 bases between. The CDR3 loop spans 14 amino acids. Germline lookup yields CDR1 SGHRS and CDR2 YFSETQ. The CDR3 DNA reads as TGCGCCAGCAGCTTGGAAGGGGGAAATCAGCCCCAGCATTTT. Its protein is CASSLEGGNQPQHF.